Presented here are 23 T cell receptor beta chains from one specimen sequenced in a study of T cells in Graves' hyperthyroidism and ophthalmopathy. The investigators amplified TCR beta CDR3 regions from RNA transcripts. HTBI primers were used for first-round RT-PCR of the TCR CDR3. In TCRdb, the multiplex PCR reads were re-called with MiXCR into one record per CDR3 protein. Of some 340,000 distinct CDR3 sequences in the sample, around 13% were seen once. Sequencing was performed on blood. These receptors were collected from a woman aged 40 to 50 with Graves' ophthalmopathy.

This clonotype was observed at least ten times. The chain joins TRBV10-3 to TRBJ2-5; possibly TRBD1 for D (6 bases). Germline V gene data show CDR1 as ENHRY and CDR2 as SYGVKD. Between the trimmed V and J ends, which lost 6 bases and 5 bases, there was a span of 16 bases. This CDR3 has 14 residues. CDR3 nucleotide sequence: TGTGCCATCAGGGAACAGGGTGGTCAGGAGACCCAGTACTTC. This gives the protein CAIREQGGQETQYF.

The chain couples TRBV5-1 to TRBJ1-2; D is uncertain. The CDR3 is 13 amino acids. Per the germline V gene, CDR1 is SGHRS and CDR2 is YFSETQ. V lost 0 bases and J lost 8, with 11 bases in between. CDR3 sequence reads: CASSLGVAGGYTF. CDR3 DNA: TGCGCCAGCAGCTTGGGAGTGGCCGGAGGCTACACCTTC.

The table lists this clonotype with a few counts. This chain uses TRBV11-2 with TRBJ2-3; 9 bases are shared with TRBD2. Germline-derived CDR1 and CDR2 are SGHAT and FQNNGV. V shed 5 bases and J 8 bases; nucleotides not matched to a gene: 8. The CDR3 is 14 residues long. CDR3 protein: CASSALSGRPTQYF. CDR3 DNA sequence: TGTGCCAGCAGCGCCCTCAGCGGGAGGCCTACGCAGTATTTT.

In this sample, this clonotype turned up many times. The chain couples TRBV5-1 to TRBJ1-4; tentatively, D is TRBD1 (5 bases). The V end was cut by 1 base, the J end by 8 bases, with 12 bases between. The CDR3 extends over 14 amino acids. CDR1 SGHRS and CDR2 YFSETQ come from the germline V gene. Written as DNA, the CDR3 is TGCGCCAGCAGCTTGACGGCGAGGGGCGAAAAACTGTTTTTT. Residues: CASSLTARGEKLFF.

This clonotype was detected ten times or more. The chain uses TRBV2 and TRBJ2-5; D is possibly TRBD1 or TRBD2 (6 bases each). There are 14 residues in the CDR3. Between the trimmed V and J ends, which lost 7 bases and 3 bases, there was a span of 15 bases. Germline V gene lookup returns CDR1 SNHLY and CDR2 FYNNEI. CDR3 amino acids: CASIPGADKETQYF. The CDR3 nucleotides read TGTGCCAGCATCCCGGGGGCAGATAAAGAGACCCAGTACTTC.

This clonotype was seen ten or more times. This chain connects TRBV7-2 to TRBJ2-7, with D uncertain. Trimming removed 5 bases from V and 3 bases from J, with 5 bases in between. Germline values: CDR1 SGHTA, CDR2 FQGNSA. The CDR3 runs 11 residues. The CDR3 is CASSRYYEQYF. CDR3 DNA sequence: TGTGCCAGCAGCCGTTACTACGAGCAGTACTTC.

This clonotype has more than one count but fewer than ten. The chain uses TRBV11-2 and TRBJ2-2; the match to TRBD2 covers 10 bases. The V gene's germline CDR1 is SGHAT and CDR2 FQNNGV. The CDR3 length is 16 residues. After removal of 4 bases from V and 6 bases from J, the junction contained 8 bases not matched to a gene. Here the CDR3 DNA reads TGTGCCAGCAGCTGGACTAGCGGAGACCCGGCCGGGGAGCTGTTTTTT. Protein: CASSWTSGDPAGELFF.

On this clonotype itself: A much larger clone differs from this one at a single base, so this may be a read error. The rearrangement uses TRBV14 and TRBJ2-3; D not certain. The V gene's germline CDR1 is SGHDN and CDR2 FVKESK. CDR3 size: 13 residues. Here the CDR3 reads CTSSQDRLGTQYF. In DNA, the CDR3 is TGTACCAGCAGCCAAGATCGGCTCGGTACGCAGTATTTT.

This clonotype was observed many times. The V and J genes are TRBV6-1 and TRBJ2-1, with D possibly called TRBD1 or TRBD2 (5 bases each). This CDR3 has 13 residues. The V end was cut by 5 bases, the J end by 6 bases, with 11 bases between. CDR1 MNHNS and CDR2 SASEGT come from the germline V gene. CDR3 loop: CASSPRGPNEQFF. The DNA for the CDR3 is TGTGCCAGCAGTCCACGGGGACCCAATGAGCAGTTCTTC.

This clonotype has a handful of counts. Its ends do not fully match the called genes, so a read error is possible. This chain connects TRBV12-3 or TRBV12-4 to TRBJ2-5; D unresolved. This CDR3 has 12 amino acids. DNA for the CDR3: TGTGCCAGCAGTGTAAGTGAAGAGACCCGGTACTTC. Translated: CASSVSEETRYF.

This clonotype occurred once. The chain recombines TRBV12-3 or TRBV12-4 with TRBJ2-1; weak D call: TRBD2 (5 bases). Trimming took off 7 bases at V and 9 bases at J, with 16 bases between the two ends. The CDR3 sequence is 13 residues long. CDR3 in amino acids: CASKLPYGGEQFF. CDR3 DNA: TGTGCCAGCAAACTACCCTATGGAGGTGAGCAGTTCTTC.

This clonotype has at least ten counts. The gene calls are TRBV11-2 and TRBJ2-2; D uncertain. Trimming pared 7 bases from V and 1 base from J, leaving 7 bases between. The germline V gene has CDR1 SGHAT and CDR2 FQNNGV. CDR3 length: 13 residues. This CDR3 is CASTGRNTGELFF. The CDR3, as DNA: TGTGCCAGCACTGGACGGAACACCGGGGAGCTGTTTTTT.

This clonotype was recorded a few times. The chain has TRBV13 and TRBJ2-5, with TRBD1 matching over 7 bases. Trimming cost V 2 bases and J 5 bases; bases outside gene matches: 5. The germline V gene encodes CDR1 PRHDT and CDR2 FYEKMQ (reference sequence). This CDR3 has 14 residues. CDR3 DNA sequence: TGTGCCAGCAGCTTAACGACAGGGTCGGAGACCCAGTACTTC. As protein: CASSLTTGSETQYF.

This clonotype was recorded many times. V gene TRBV12-3 or TRBV12-4 combines with J gene TRBJ2-1; D is possibly TRBD2 (5 bases). CDR3 size: 16 residues. V was trimmed by 6 bases and J by 6 bases, leaving 21 bases between them. CDR3 protein: CASSPLRSSRLNEQFF. The CDR3 DNA sequence: TGTGCCAGCAGCCCCCTCAGGTCTAGCCGTCTCAATGAGCAGTTCTTC.

The table lists this clonotype with many counts. This CDR3 is CASSYVTEQFF. The CDR3 nucleotides are TGTGCCAGCAGTTATGTGACAGAGCAGTTCTTC. The chain recombines TRBV6-2 or TRBV6-3 with TRBJ2-1; D ambiguous. The CDR3 runs to 11 residues. Germline-derived CDR1 and CDR2 are MNHEY and SVGEGT. Trimming removed 3 bases from V and 10 bases from J, with 7 bases in between.

The J gene is TRBJ1-1, the V gene TRBV5-5, with 8 nucleotides matching TRBD1. CDR1 is SGHKS and CDR2 is YYEKEE in the germline V gene (reference sequence). The CDR3 covers 14 residues. The junction had 11 bases not matched to a gene; V was cut back by 5 bases and J by 8 bases. CDR3 coding DNA: TGTGCCAGCAGTACGGACAGGGTCTATCCAGAAGCTTTCTTT. Protein sequence: CASSTDRVYPEAFF.

The chain joins TRBV6-1 to TRBJ2-1, with D perhaps matching TRBD1 or TRBD2 (5 bases each). Per the germline V gene, CDR1 is MNHNS and CDR2 is SASEGT. CDR3 length: 15 amino acids. The V and J ends lost 7 bases and 9 bases respectively, with 22 bases between them. The CDR3 region has the DNA TGTGCCAGCACCGGATCTCGCAGGGCTGGGGGTGAGCAGTTCTTC. Translating gives CASTGSRRAGGEQFF.

In this sample, this clonotype turned up many times. The chain uses TRBV6-2 or TRBV6-3 and TRBJ1-5, with 8 bases that match TRBD1. CDR3 size: 20 residues. The junction had 17 bases not matched to a gene; V was cut back by 2 bases and J by 2 bases. Germline CDR1 is MNHEY and CDR2 is SVGEGT. This chain's CDR3 is CASSYRRAGGLKTGNQPQHF. The CDR3 DNA sequence: TGTGCCAGCAGTTACCGGAGGGCAGGGGGCCTAAAAACGGGCAATCAGCCCCAGCATTTT.

In this sample, this clonotype turned up many times. V and J are TRBV7-2 and TRBJ1-5; possibly TRBD1 for D (6 bases). V lost 6 bases and J 4 bases, leaving 16 bases between the germline ends. This CDR3 has 15 amino acids. Germline CDR1 SGHTA, CDR2 FQGNSA. CDR3 sequence (DNA): TGTGCCAGCAGTCCCGTATCCAGGGGAAATCAGCCCCAGCATTTT. Its protein is CASSPVSRGNQPQHF.

The V and J genes are TRBV7-2 and TRBJ2-1; 7 positions match TRBD2. V lost 0 bases to trimming and J lost 6 bases; unmatched junction nucleotides: 5. Germline values: CDR1 SGHTA, CDR2 FQGNSA. This CDR3 spans 15 amino acids. CDR3 bases: TGTGCCAGCAGCTTAGCGCTCGGGACTACCAATGAGCAGTTCTTC. Amino acids: CASSLALGTTNEQFF.

There are many counts of this clonotype. The chain has TRBV5-1 and TRBJ1-1; the D gene is possibly TRBD1 (5 bases). The CDR3 spans 18 residues. With 1 base removed from V and 1 base from J, the gap between germline ends came to 20 bases. The V gene's germline CDR1 is SGHRS and CDR2 YFSETQ. The CDR3 region is CASSLPTPGDPRNTEAFF. DNA of the CDR3: TGCGCCAGCAGCTTGCCTACCCCGGGGGACCCGAGGAACACTGAAGCTTTCTTT.

The V and J genes are TRBV7-6 and TRBJ2-5; D is unclear. In germline, CDR1 is SGHVS, CDR2 FNYEAQ. Trimming stripped 0 bases from V and 5 bases from J, with 7 bases between. The CDR3 has 13 amino acids. This CDR3 reads CASSLAARETQYF. The CDR3 nucleotides read TGTGCCAGCAGCTTAGCGGCCCGGGAGACCCAGTACTTC.

This clonotype was recorded at least ten times. The rearrangement uses TRBV25-1 and TRBJ1-1; D is undetermined. The CDR3 spans 13 residues. V was clipped by 6 bases and J by 4 bases, with 12 bases between them. The germline V gene encodes CDR1 MGHDK and CDR2 SYGVNS. The CDR3 sequence: CASSPGHVTEAFF. The CDR3 region has the DNA TGTGCCAGCAGCCCCGGTCACGTCACTGAAGCTTTCTTT.